This entry is about one TCR beta chain. The target antigen is unknown. This entry comes from a study of response to subunit inactivated influenza vaccine. TCRdb processed the RT-PCR reads anew with MiXCR; each CDR3 protein has one entry. Of 450,000 to 700,000 distinct CDR3 sequences listed, approximately 14% are singletons. Findings of the study overall: Only a handful of new T cells, the authors suggested, are recruited with each seasonal influenza vaccination.

The source material was PBMCs from blood, sampled 11 to 12 days after vaccination. This TCR derives from a man in his fifties or sixties who received an inactivated influenza vaccine.

Here the CDR3 DNA reads TGCAGTGCTAGAAATGGGGCAGGGGGTTACGAGCAGTACTTC. Encoded protein: CSARNGAGGYEQYF. V is TRBV20-1 and J is TRBJ2-7, with 7 bases matching TRBD1. V lost 2 bases and J lost 4; bases outside the gene matches: 8. Germline V gene lookup returns CDR1 DFQATT and CDR2 SNEGSKA (reference sequence). This CDR3 has 14 amino acids.